This T cell receptor beta chain was sequenced during a study of blood T cells in healthy people across ages. V was cut by 5 bases and J by 0 bases, with 5 bases left in between. The CDR3 sequence is 13 residues long. Germline CDR1 and CDR2: SQVTM and ANQGSEA. With regard to this clonotype: Its cognate antigen is unknown.

Study-wide points: Long-lived donors exceeded aged donors in naive CD4+ cells and diversity. Observed TCR beta diversity per million T cells went down as age went up. This fall followed a roughly linear course with age.

The people who gave samples were healthy Caucasians from Russia, aged roughly 6 to 100. Combining a sample-barcoded 5' primer with a J-beta primer mix, a second PCR ran for about 7 to 11 cycles. A template-switch adaptor with 12 random nucleotides tagged each cDNA molecule. From the 5' RACE reads, TCRdb called clonotypes with MiXCR, one entry per CDR3 protein. The repertoire holds approximately 880,000 distinct CDR3 sequences, with roughly 50% as singletons. The chain employs TRBV29-1 and TRBJ2-6; D gene uncertain. Source material: blood. The receptor comes from a man in his thirties or forties in good health. The CDR3 DNA sequence: TGCAGCGTTCGCAGCTCTGGGGCCAACGTCCTGACTTTC. Its protein is CSVRSSGANVLTF.